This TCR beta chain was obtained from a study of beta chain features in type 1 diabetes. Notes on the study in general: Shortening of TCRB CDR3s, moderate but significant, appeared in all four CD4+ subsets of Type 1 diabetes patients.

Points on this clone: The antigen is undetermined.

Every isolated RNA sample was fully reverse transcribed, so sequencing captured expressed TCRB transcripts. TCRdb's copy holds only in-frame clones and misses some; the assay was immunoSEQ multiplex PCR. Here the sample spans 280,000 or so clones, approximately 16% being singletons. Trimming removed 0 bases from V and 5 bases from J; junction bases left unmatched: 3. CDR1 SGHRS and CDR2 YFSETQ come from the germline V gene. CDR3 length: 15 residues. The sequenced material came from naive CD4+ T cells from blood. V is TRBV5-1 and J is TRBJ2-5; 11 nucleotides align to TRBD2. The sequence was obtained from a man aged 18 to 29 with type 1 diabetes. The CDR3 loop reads CASSLVGLAVETQYF. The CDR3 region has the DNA TGCGCCAGCAGCTTGGTGGGACTAGCGGTGGAGACCCAGTACTTC.